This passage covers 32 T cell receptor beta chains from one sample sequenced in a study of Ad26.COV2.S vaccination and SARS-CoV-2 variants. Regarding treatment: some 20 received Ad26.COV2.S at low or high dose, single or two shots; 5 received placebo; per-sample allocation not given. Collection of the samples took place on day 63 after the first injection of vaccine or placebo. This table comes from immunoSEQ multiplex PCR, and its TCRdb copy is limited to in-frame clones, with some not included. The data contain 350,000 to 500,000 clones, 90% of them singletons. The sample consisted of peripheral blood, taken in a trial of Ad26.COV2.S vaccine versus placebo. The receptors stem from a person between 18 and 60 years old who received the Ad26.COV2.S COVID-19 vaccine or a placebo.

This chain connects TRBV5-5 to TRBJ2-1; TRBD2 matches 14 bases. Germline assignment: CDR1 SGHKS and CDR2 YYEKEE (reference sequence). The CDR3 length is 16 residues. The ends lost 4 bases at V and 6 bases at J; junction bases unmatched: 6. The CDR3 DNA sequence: TGTGCCAGCAGCATTAGACTAGCGGGAGGGTCCAATGAGCAGTTCTTC. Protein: CASSIRLAGGSNEQFF.

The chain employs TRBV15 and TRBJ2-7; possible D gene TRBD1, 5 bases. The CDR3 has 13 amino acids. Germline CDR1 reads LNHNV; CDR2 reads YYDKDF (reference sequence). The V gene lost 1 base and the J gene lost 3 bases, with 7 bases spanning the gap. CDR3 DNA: TGTGCCACCAGCAGAGGGGGCAACTACGAGCAGTACTTC. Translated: CATSRGGNYEQYF.

The CDR3 loop is CASSPGRVSSYNEQFF. The CDR3 nucleotides read TGTGCCAGCAGCCCCGGACGGGTTAGCTCCTACAATGAGCAGTTCTTC. The J gene is TRBJ2-1, the V gene TRBV7-8; D remains unclear. V was clipped by 5 bases and J by 0 bases, with 14 bases between them. The CDR3 has 16 amino acids. CDR1 is SGHVS and CDR2 is FQNEAQ in the germline V gene. Variable domain in full (rest from reference TRBV7-8 and TRBJ2-1): GAGVSQSPRYKVAKRGQDVALRCDPISGHVSLFWYQQALGQGPEFLTYFQNEAQLDKSGLPSDRFFAERPEGSVSTLKIQRTQQEDSAVYLCASSPGRVSSYNEQFFGPGTRLTVL.

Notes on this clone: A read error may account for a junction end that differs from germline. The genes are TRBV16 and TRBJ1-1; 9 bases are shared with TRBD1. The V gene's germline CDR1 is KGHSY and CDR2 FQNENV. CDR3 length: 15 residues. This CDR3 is CASSRSGTGNAEAFF. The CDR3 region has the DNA TGTGCCAGCAGCCGCTCCGGGACAGGGAACGCTGAAGCTTTCTTT. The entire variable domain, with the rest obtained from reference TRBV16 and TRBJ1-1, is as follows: GEEVAQTPKHLVRGEGQKAKLYCAPIKGHSYVFWYQQVLKNEFKFLISFQNENVFDETGMPKERFSAKCLPNSPCSLEIQATKLEDSAVYFCASSRSGTGNAEAFFGQGTRLTVV.

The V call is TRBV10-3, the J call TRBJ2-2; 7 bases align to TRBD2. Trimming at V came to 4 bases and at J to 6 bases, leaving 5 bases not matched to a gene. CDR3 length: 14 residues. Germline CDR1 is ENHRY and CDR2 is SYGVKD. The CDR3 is CAISVAREPGELFF. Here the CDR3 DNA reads TGTGCCATCAGTGTAGCGCGGGAGCCCGGGGAGCTGTTTTTT.

The CDR3 DNA sequence: TGTGCCAGCAGCGACCGTATTTCTAGGGTTCGAGGCGAGCAGTACTTC. Translating it yields CASSDRISRVRGEQYF. The V and J genes are TRBV7-2 and TRBJ2-7; D uncertain. V lost 5 bases to trimming and J lost 6 bases, with 23 bases between them. This CDR3 has 16 amino acids. The germline CDR1 and CDR2 sequences are SGHTA and FQGNSA.

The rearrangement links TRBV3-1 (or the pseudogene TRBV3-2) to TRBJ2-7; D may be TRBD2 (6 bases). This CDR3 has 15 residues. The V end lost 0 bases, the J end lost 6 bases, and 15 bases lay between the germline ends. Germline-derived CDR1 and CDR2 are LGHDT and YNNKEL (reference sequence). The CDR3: CASSQDLGGSGEQYF. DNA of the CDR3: TGTGCCAGCAGCCAAGATCTTGGAGGGAGCGGCGAGCAGTACTTC.

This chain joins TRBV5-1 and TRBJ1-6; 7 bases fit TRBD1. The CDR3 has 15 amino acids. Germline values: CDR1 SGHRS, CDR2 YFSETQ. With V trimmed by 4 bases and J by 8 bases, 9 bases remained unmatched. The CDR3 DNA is TGCGCCAGCAGCCCCGACAGGGCCTCGGATTCACCCCTCCACTTT. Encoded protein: CASSPDRASDSPLHF.

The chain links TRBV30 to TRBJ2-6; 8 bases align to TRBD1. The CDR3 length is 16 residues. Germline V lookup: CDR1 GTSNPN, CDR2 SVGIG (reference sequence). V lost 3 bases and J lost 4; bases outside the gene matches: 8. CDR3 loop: CAWRPTGGLGANVLTF. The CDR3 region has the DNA TGTGCCTGGAGACCTACAGGGGGGTTGGGGGCCAACGTCCTGACTTTC.

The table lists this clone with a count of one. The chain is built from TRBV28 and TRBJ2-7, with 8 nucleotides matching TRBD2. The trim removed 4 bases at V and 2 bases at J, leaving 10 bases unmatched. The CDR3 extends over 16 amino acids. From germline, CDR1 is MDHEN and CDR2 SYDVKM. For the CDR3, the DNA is TGTGCCAGCAGTTCCCCCGCGGGGGGACTAACCTACGAGCAGTACTTC. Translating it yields CASSSPAGGLTYEQYF.

The CDR3 DNA follows: TGTGCCAGCAGCTTAGGGACACACCCGGGATCTGTTAATGAAAAACTGTTTTTT. Its translation is CASSLGTHPGSVNEKLFF. The chain links TRBV7-9 to TRBJ1-4, with D possibly TRBD1 on 5 matching bases. The length of the CDR3 is 18 residues. Germline V gives CDR1 SEHNR, CDR2 FQNEAQ (reference sequence). V was clipped by 1 base and J by 4 bases, with 19 bases between them. Filled out from reference TRBV7-9 and TRBJ1-4, the complete variable domain reads DTGVSQNPRHKITKRGQNVTFRCDPISEHNRLYWYRQTLGQGPEFLTYFQNEAQLEKSRLLSDRFSAERPKGSFSTLEIQRTEQGDSAMYLCASSLGTHPGSVNEKLFFGSGTQLSVL.

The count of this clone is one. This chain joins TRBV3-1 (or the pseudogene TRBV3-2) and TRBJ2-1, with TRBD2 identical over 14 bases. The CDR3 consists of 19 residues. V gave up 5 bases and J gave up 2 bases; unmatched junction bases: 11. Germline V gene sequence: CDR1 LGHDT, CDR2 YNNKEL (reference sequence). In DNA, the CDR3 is TGTGCCAGCAGCTCCAGGCACGGGACTAGCGGGAGCCCCTACAATGAGCAGTTCTTC. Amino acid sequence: CASSSRHGTSGSPYNEQFF.

The CDR3: CASSQLSLSPGSENEQFF. CDR3 nucleotides: TGCGCCAGCAGCCAACTGTCCTTATCTCCGGGCTCGGAGAATGAGCAGTTCTTC. The chain links TRBV4-1 to TRBJ2-1, with D unclear. This CDR3 spans 18 amino acids. Germline V lookup: CDR1 MGHRA, CDR2 YSYEKL. Trimming stripped 2 bases from V and 7 bases from J, with 24 bases between.

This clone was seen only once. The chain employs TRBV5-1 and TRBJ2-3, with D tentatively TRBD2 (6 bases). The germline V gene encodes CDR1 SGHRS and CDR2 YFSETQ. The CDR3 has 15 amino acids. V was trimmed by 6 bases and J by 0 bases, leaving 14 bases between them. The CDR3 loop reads CASTLGGLSTDTQYF. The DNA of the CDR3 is TGCGCCAGCACCCTCGGAGGGCTAAGCACAGATACGCAGTATTTT.

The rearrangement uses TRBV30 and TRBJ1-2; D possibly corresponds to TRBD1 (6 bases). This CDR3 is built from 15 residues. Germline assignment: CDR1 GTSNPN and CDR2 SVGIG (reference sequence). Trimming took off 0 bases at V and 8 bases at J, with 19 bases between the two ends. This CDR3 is CAWSVRLGGGYGYTF. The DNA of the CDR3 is TGTGCCTGGAGTGTACGTTTGGGGGGCGGGTACGGCTACACCTTC.

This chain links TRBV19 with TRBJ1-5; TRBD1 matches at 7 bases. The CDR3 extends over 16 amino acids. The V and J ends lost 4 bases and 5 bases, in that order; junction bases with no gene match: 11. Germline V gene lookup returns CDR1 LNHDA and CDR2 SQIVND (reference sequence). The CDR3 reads CASSKWWDSRDQPQHF. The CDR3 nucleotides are TGTGCCAGTAGTAAGTGGTGGGACAGTCGAGATCAGCCCCAGCATTTT.

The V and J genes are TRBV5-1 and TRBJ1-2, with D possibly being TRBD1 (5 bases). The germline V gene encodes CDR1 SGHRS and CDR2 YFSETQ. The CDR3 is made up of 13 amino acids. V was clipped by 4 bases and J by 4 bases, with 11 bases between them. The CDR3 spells CASSRGVPYGYTF. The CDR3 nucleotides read TGCGCCAGCAGCCGGGGGGTGCCCTATGGCTACACCTTC.

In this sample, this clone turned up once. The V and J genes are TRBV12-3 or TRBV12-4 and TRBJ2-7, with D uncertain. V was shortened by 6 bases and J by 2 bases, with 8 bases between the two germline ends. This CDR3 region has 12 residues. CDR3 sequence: CASSLTAYEQYF. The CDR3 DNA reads TGTGCCAGCAGCCTTACCGCCTACGAGCAGTACTTC.

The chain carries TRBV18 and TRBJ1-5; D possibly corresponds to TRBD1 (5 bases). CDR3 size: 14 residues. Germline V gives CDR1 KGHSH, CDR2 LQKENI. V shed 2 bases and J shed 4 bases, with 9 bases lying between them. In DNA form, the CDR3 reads TGTGCCAGCTCACCAACCGGGGGAAATCAGCCCCAGCATTTT. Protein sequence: CASSPTGGNQPQHF.

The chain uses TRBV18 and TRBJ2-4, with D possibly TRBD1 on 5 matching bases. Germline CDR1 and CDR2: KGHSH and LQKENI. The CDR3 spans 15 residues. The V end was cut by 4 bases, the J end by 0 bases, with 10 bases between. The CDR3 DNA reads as TGTGCCAGCTCACAGCAGGGCTTAGCCAAAAACATTCAGTACTTC. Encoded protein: CASSQQGLAKNIQYF.

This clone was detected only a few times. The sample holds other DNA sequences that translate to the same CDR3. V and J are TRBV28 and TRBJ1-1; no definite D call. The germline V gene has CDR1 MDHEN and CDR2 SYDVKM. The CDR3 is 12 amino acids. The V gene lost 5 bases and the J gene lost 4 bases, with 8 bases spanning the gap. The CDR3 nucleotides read TGTGCCAGCAGTCCCCTGGGCACTGAAGCTTTCTTT. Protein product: CASSPLGTEAFF.

The CDR3 nucleotides are TGTGCCAGCAGTTACCTCGGGACAGGGGGCATGAATGAGCAGTTCTTC. This encodes CASSYLGTGGMNEQFF. The chain combines TRBV6-5 with TRBJ2-1; 12 nucleotides align to TRBD1. Germline CDR1 reads MNHEY; CDR2 reads SVGAGI. There are 16 residues in the CDR3. The ends lost 2 bases at V and 7 bases at J; junction bases unmatched: 6.

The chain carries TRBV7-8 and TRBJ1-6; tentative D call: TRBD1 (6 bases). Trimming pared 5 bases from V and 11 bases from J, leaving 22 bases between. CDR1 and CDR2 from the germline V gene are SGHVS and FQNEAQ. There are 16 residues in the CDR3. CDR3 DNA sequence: TGTGCCAGCAGCCCCTGGACAGCCACCGGGTGGACACCCCTCCACTTT. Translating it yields CASSPWTATGWTPLHF.

CDR3 DNA: TGTGCCAGCAGTTTAGCGGGACCCTACAATGAGCAGTTCTTC. Translated: CASSLAGPYNEQFF. The chain couples TRBV27 to TRBJ2-1, with D possibly matching TRBD2 (6 bases). CDR1 and CDR2 (germline): MNHEY, SMNVEV (reference sequence). Trimming stripped 2 bases from V and 2 bases from J, with 7 bases between. CDR3 length: 14 amino acids.

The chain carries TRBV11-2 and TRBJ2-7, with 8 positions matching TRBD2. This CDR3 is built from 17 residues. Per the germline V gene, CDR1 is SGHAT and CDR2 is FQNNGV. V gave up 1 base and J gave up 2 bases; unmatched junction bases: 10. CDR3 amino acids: CASSLGLFGTSAYEQYF. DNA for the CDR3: TGTGCCAGCAGCTTAGGGTTATTTGGGACTAGTGCCTACGAGCAGTACTTC. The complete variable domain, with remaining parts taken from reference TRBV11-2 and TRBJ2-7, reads EAGVAQSPRYKIIEKRQSVAFWCNPISGHATLYWYQQILGQGPKLLIQFQNNGVVDDSQLPKDRFSAERLKGVDSTLKIQPAKLEDSAVYLCASSLGLFGTSAYEQYFGPGTRLTVT.

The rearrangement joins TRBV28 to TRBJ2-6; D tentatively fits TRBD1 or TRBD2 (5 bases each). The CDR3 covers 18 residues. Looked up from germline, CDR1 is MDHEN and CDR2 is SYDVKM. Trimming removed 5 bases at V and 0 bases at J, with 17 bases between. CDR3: CASSKGDVLSSGANVLTF. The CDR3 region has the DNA TGTGCCAGCAGTAAAGGGGACGTTTTGAGCTCTGGGGCCAACGTCCTGACTTTC. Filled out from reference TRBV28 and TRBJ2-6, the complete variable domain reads DVKVTQSSRYLVKRTGEKVFLECVQDMDHENMFWYRQDPGLGLRLIYFSYDVKMKEKGDIPEGYSVSREKKERFSLILESASTNQTSMYLCASSKGDVLSSGANVLTFGAGSRLTVL.

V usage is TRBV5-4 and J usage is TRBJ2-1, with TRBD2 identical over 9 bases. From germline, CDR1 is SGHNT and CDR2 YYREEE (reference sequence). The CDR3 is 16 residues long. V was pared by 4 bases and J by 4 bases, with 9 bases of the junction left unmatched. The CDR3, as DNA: TGTGCCAGCAGCCCGGGAGCTAGCGGGACATACAATGAGCAGTTCTTC. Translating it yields CASSPGASGTYNEQFF.

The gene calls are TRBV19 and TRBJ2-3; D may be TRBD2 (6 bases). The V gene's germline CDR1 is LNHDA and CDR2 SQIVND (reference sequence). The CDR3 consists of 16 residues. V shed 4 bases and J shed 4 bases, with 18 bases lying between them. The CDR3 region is CASSNSIGSLADTQYF. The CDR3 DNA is TGTGCCAGTAGTAATAGCATCGGGAGTTTGGCAGATACGCAGTATTTT.

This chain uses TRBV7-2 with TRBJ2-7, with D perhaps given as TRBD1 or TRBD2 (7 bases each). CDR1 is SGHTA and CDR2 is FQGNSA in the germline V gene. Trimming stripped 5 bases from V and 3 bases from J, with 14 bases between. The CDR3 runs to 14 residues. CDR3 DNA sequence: TGTGCCAGCAGCCCACAGGGGAGGGGCTACGAGCAGTACTTC. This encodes CASSPQGRGYEQYF.

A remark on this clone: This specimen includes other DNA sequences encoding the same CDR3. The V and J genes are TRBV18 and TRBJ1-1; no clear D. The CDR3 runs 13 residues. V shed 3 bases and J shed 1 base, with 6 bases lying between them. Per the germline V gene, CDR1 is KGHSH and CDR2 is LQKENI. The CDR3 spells CASSPAENTEAFF. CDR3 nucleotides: TGTGCCAGCTCACCCGCGGAGAACACTGAAGCTTTCTTT.

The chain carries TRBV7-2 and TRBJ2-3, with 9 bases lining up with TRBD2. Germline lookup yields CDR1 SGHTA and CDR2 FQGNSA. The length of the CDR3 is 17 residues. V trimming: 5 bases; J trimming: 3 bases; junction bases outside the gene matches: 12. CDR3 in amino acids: CASSPTISGRGTDTQYF. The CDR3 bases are TGTGCCAGCAGCCCCACCATTAGCGGGAGAGGGACAGATACGCAGTATTTT. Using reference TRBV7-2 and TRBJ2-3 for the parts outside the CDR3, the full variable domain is GAGVSQSPSNKVTEKGKDVELRCDPISGHTALYWYRQSLGQGLEFLIYFQGNSAPDKSGLPSDRFSAERTGGSVSTLTIQRTQQEDSAVYLCASSPTISGRGTDTQYFGPGTRLTVL.

As DNA, the CDR3 is TGTGCCAGCAGTTACACCGGACAGGGTGATGGCCAGCATTTT. Amino acids: CASSYTGQGDGQHF. V and J are TRBV6-2 or TRBV6-3 and TRBJ1-5, with 8 bases identical to TRBD1. The germline gives CDR1 MNHEY, CDR2 SVGEGT. CDR3 length: 14 amino acids. Trimming cost V 2 bases and J 12 bases; bases outside gene matches: 9.